This T cell receptor (beta chain) was profiled in a study of CXCR3-negative and CXCR3-positive naive CD8 T cells. Broader study findings: Naive cells that were CXCR3-positive had more hydrophobic TRB CDR3s (compared with CXCR3-negative naive cells).

5' RACE that incorporated UMI labels was used to prepare the TRB cDNA libraries. Following a re-call of the 5' RACE reads, TCRdb has one entry per CDR3 protein and lacks DNA. The sample holds roughly 50,000 distinct CDR3 sequences. Points on this clonotype: Its target is unknown.

This sequence was found in a human donor in good health. Some clones in this sample may be carry-over from other donors' samples. Sequenced input: naive CXCR3+ CD8+ T cells from blood. Documented subset: CD45RO-CCR7+CD27+CD95- naive CD8+ T cells expressing CXCR3 (TNR3+).

The CDR3: CASSDLAGESNEQFF. The chain uses TRBV6-4 and TRBJ2-1; the TRBD2 assignment by TCRdb is unverifiable without DNA. The germline gives CDR1 MRHNA, CDR2 SNTAGT. CDR3 length: 15 residues.